These 14 T cell receptor beta chains originate from one sample sequenced in a study of T-cell memory formation after mild COVID-19. TCRdb recomputed calls from the 5' RACE reads with MiXCR, one row per CDR3 protein. The sample shows about 50,000 distinct CDR3 sequences, roughly 7% of them seen only once. The source material was PBMCs or a T cell subset sorted from them (not recorded which). The receptors originated from a young man who had mild COVID-19 (a few samples of this study predate the infection). Cell type and time point are not known.

A few counts support this clonotype. The chain uses TRBV5-5 and TRBJ2-7, with D possibly called TRBD1 or TRBD2 (5 bases each). Germline V gives CDR1 SGHKS, CDR2 YYEKEE (reference sequence). V lost 2 bases and J 3 bases, leaving 12 bases between the germline ends. The CDR3 sequence is 14 residues long. CDR3 amino acids: CASSFGLGVYEQYV. CDR3 nucleotides: TGTGCCAGCAGCTTTGGACTGGGGGTCTACGAGCAGTACGTC.

The V call is TRBV12-3 or TRBV12-4, the J call TRBJ2-3, with D unresolved. The CDR3 contains 16 residues. Trimming cost V 8 bases and J 0 bases, with 18 bases left between them. Here the CDR3 reads CASSPSEFGSTDTQYF. CDR3 nucleotide sequence: TGTGCCAGCTCTCCCAGTGAGTTTGGGAGCACAGATACGCAGTATTTT.

On this clonotype itself: This CDR3 fails to terminate in the conserved phenylalanine or tryptophan, so it likely reflects a read error. The DNA is omitted, as the CDR3 cannot be located on it reliably, and the CDR3 follows TCRdb's listing. The chain carries TRBV6-6 and TRBJ2-5; no check of the table's D call, TRBD1, against the DNA was made. Germline CDR1 is MNHNY and CDR2 is SVGAGI (reference sequence). From its first to its last residue, the CDR3 has 13 amino acids. CDR3 region: CASSFLGQVPSRV.

This clonotype was observed a few times. The gene calls are TRBV9 and TRBJ2-7; D gene ambiguous. The CDR3 has 14 residues. V lost 1 base, J lost 4 bases, and 12 bases lay in between. Germline V gene lookup returns CDR1 SGDLS and CDR2 YYNGEE. CDR3 sequence: CASSVTPTSYEQYF. The CDR3 DNA reads as TGTGCCAGCAGCGTAACCCCCACTTCGTACGAGCAGTACTTC.

This clonotype occurred many times. The chain joins TRBV7-8 to TRBJ2-7, with TRBD1 matching 9 bases. With 1 base clipped from V and 5 bases from J, the junction kept 15 bases outside the gene matches. Germline CDR1 reads SGHVS; CDR2 reads FQNEAQ. This CDR3 has 18 amino acids. In DNA, the CDR3 is TGTGCCAGCAGCTTAGGTCTCTTCGGGACAGGGTTCGTCCACGAGCAGTACGTC. This translates into CASSLGLFGTGFVHEQYV.

This clonotype was recorded many times. The chain links TRBV6-5 to TRBJ2-7, with TRBD2 matching over 8 bases. Per the germline V gene, CDR1 is MNHEY and CDR2 is SVGAGI. The V segment lost 8 bases and the J segment 2 bases; nucleotides outside the gene matches: 8. This CDR3 region has 14 residues. As DNA, the CDR3 is TGTGCCAGCCAGCGAGGGCGGGGGGCCTACGAGCAGTACGTC. Its translation: CASQRGRGAYEQYV.

A few counts support this clonotype. The chain recombines TRBV4-1 with TRBJ2-1; TRBD2 might be the D (6 bases). Germline V gene data show CDR1 as MGHRA and CDR2 as YSYEKL. V lost 3 bases and J 7 bases, leaving 16 bases between the germline ends. CDR3 length: 15 residues. In DNA, the CDR3 is TGCGCCAGCAGCCACCCCCCGGGACTTACGAATGAGCAGTTCTTC. Its protein product is CASSHPPGLTNEQFF.

This clonotype was seen only a few times. V gene TRBV20-1 combines with J gene TRBJ2-7; no clear D gene. CDR1 is DFQATT, CDR2 SNEGSKA, per germline (reference sequence). V was clipped by 3 bases and J by 3 bases, with 6 bases between them. CDR3 size: 11 residues. The CDR3 nucleotides are TGCAGTGCTAGGGGCAGCTACGAGCAGTACGTC. This sequence encodes CSARGSYEQYV.

The chain has TRBV2 and TRBJ2-7; 9 bases are shared with TRBD2. The CDR3 extends over 14 amino acids. Germline V gives CDR1 SNHLY, CDR2 FYNNEI. CDR3 residues: CASSEAAGGYEKYV. In DNA form, the CDR3 reads TGTGCCAGCAGTGAGGCAGCGGGGGGCTACGAGAAGTACGTC.

The chain combines TRBV20-1 with TRBJ2-1, with D maybe TRBD1 (5 bases). CDR1 is DFQATT and CDR2 is SNEGSKA in the germline V gene (reference sequence). Trimming removed 6 bases from V and 6 bases from J, with 18 bases in between. This CDR3 region has 14 residues. The chain's CDR3 is CSAPYRSGSNEQFF. The CDR3, as DNA: TGCAGTGCACCGTACAGGTCGGGTAGCAATGAGCAGTTCTTC.

The rearrangement joins TRBV3-1 to TRBJ1-5, with D unclear. The V and J ends lost 1 base and 9 bases respectively, with 16 bases between them. The CDR3 consists of 15 residues. Germline CDR1 reads LGHDT; CDR2 reads YNNKEL (reference sequence). The CDR3 coding sequence is TGTGCCAGCAGCCAAGGGGCAGTGGGAACCTGGCCCCAGCATTTT. Amino acids: CASSQGAVGTWPQHF.

This clonotype turned up a few times. J is TRBJ1-5 and V is TRBV4-2; 10 bases map to TRBD1. This CDR3 region has 15 residues. Germline CDR1 reads LGHNA; CDR2 reads YNFKEQ. The trim removed 3 bases at V and 5 bases at J, leaving 4 bases unmatched. This chain's CDR3 is CASSQSGTGDQPQHF. Here the CDR3 DNA reads TGTGCCAGCAGCCAGTCCGGGACAGGGGATCAGCCCCAGCATTTT.

The sample holds a few counts of this clonotype. The V call is TRBV6-6, the J call TRBJ2-4, with D perhaps TRBD1 or TRBD2 (5 bases each). The CDR3 extends over 15 amino acids. Germline V CDR1 and CDR2: MNHNY, SVGAGI (reference sequence). The V and J ends lost 8 bases and 3 bases respectively, with 17 bases between them. CDR3 protein: CASGTLVLGKNIQYF. The CDR3 DNA sequence: TGTGCCAGCGGGACCTTAGTGCTAGGCAAAAACATTCAGTACTTC.

Ten or more counts support this clonotype. This chain links TRBV11-2 with TRBJ2-5; no reliable D call. Germline CDR1 and CDR2: SGHAT and FQNNGV. CDR3 size: 13 residues. Between the trimmed V and J ends, which lost 1 base and 2 bases, there was a span of 5 bases. In nucleotides, the CDR3 is TGTGCCAGCAGCTTAGTGGGTCAAGAGACCCAGTACTTC. Its protein product is CASSLVGQETQYF.